Each of the 28 T cell receptor beta chains below was sequenced from the same sample in a study of graft-versus-host responses after intestinal transplantation. These receptors lack a known antigen. The assay was immunoSEQ multiplex PCR, and TCRdb's table has in-frame clones only and misses some. Among roughly 90,000 clones listed, over 80% were seen once. The source material was unstimulated CD8+ T cells sorted from spleen or lymph node cells, sampled before intestinal transplant. All receptors derive from a human donor who received an intestinal transplant.

J is TRBJ1-1 and V is TRBV6-1, with D unclear. V was pared by 5 bases and J by 6 bases, with 7 bases between. CDR1 is MNHNS and CDR2 is SASEGT in the germline V gene. The CDR3 covers 11 residues. DNA for the CDR3: TGTGCCAGCAGTCAAGGACCTGAAGCTTTCTTT. Translation: CASSQGPEAFF.

The V call is TRBV6-1, the J call TRBJ2-7; 9 bases are a match to TRBD1. J lost 3 bases, V lost 11 bases, and 5 bases had no gene match. The CDR3 covers 12 residues. CDR1 and CDR2 from the germline V gene are MNHNS and SASEGT. The CDR3 DNA reads as TGTGCCGGGGGGACAGGGATCTACGAGCAGTACTTC. Protein: CAGGTGIYEQYF.

The chain carries TRBV27 and TRBJ1-5; D not resolved. This CDR3 has 15 amino acids. The V and J ends lost 6 bases and 0 bases respectively, with 12 bases between them. CDR1 is MNHEY, CDR2 SMNVEV, per germline (reference sequence). CDR3 nucleotide sequence: TGTGCCAGCAGCTGGACCCACGCTAGCAATCAGCCCCAGCATTTT. Amino acid sequence: CASSWTHASNQPQHF.

V usage is TRBV27 and J usage is TRBJ2-1; 14 bases match TRBD2. Per germline, CDR1 MNHEY and CDR2 SMNVEV (reference sequence). J lost 4 bases, V lost 5 bases, and 4 bases had no gene match. This CDR3 spans 16 amino acids. In DNA form, the CDR3 reads TGTGCCAGCAGTCCTGGGACTAGCGGGAGTTACAATGAGCAGTTCTTC. This codes for CASSPGTSGSYNEQFF.

The rearrangement joins TRBV28 to TRBJ1-6; 7 nucleotides align to TRBD1. This CDR3 comprises 15 residues. The germline gives CDR1 MDHEN, CDR2 SYDVKM. V shed 5 bases and J 14 bases; nucleotides not matched to a gene: 15. CDR3 residues: CASSMSGTELEALHF. For the CDR3, the DNA is TGTGCCAGCAGTATGAGCGGGACAGAGCTAGAGGCCCTCCACTTT.

The chain couples TRBV10-3 to TRBJ2-1; D gene uncertain. V dropped 5 bases and J dropped 4 bases, with 3 bases sitting between them. The CDR3 is 11 amino acids. Germline lookup yields CDR1 ENHRY and CDR2 SYGVKD. The CDR3 loop reads CAISSYNEQFF. CDR3 DNA sequence: TGTGCCATCAGTTCATACAATGAGCAGTTCTTC.

The chain is built from TRBV5-1 and TRBJ2-1, with D perhaps matching TRBD1 or TRBD2 (6 bases each). The CDR3 has 14 amino acids. The V end lost 1 base, the J end lost 7 bases, and 12 bases lay between the germline ends. Germline CDR1 and CDR2: SGHRS and YFSETQ. This CDR3 reads CASSLLRGRNEQFF. Written as DNA, the CDR3 is TGCGCCAGCAGCTTGCTTCGGGGGCGAAATGAGCAGTTCTTC.

CDR3 sequence: CASSLQREWTDTQYF. CDR3 nucleotides: TGTGCCAGCAGCTTGCAACGGGAATGGACAGATACGCAGTATTTT. The rearrangement uses TRBV11-1 and TRBJ2-3; TRBD2 might be the D (5 bases). The CDR3 runs to 15 residues. Between the trimmed V and J ends, which lost 3 bases and 3 bases, there was a span of 13 bases. CDR1 and CDR2 from the germline V gene are SGHAT and FQDESV (reference sequence). Variable domain in full (rest from reference TRBV11-1 and TRBJ2-3): EAEVAQSPRYKITEKSQAVAFWCDPISGHATLYWYRQILGQGPELLVQFQDESVVDDSQLPKDRFSAERLKGVDSTLKIQPAELGDSAMYLCASSLQREWTDTQYFGPGTRLTVL.

This clone was counted a single time. This chain connects TRBV4-2 to TRBJ1-1; D ambiguous. Trimming pared 3 bases from V and 1 base from J, leaving 6 bases between. CDR1 and CDR2 from the germline V gene are LGHNA and YNFKEQ. The CDR3 runs to 13 residues. The CDR3 nucleotides read TGTGCCAGCAGCCACCCAGGGAACACTGAAGCTTTCTTT. It translates to CASSHPGNTEAFF.

The chain uses TRBV13 and TRBJ2-3; unclear D gene. The V and J ends lost 7 bases and 6 bases respectively, with 11 bases between them. The CDR3 length is 12 residues. Per the germline V gene, CDR1 is PRHDT and CDR2 is FYEKMQ (reference sequence). The CDR3 is CASTLVRDTQYF. DNA of the CDR3: TGTGCCAGCACCCTCGTTAGGGATACGCAGTATTTT.

V gene TRBV2 combines with J gene TRBJ1-1; no firm D call. The CDR3 extends over 14 amino acids. V lost 1 base, J lost 1 base, and 7 bases lay in between. CDR1 and CDR2 (germline): SNHLY, FYNNEI. The CDR3 is CASSEVGSNTEAFF. CDR3 bases: TGTGCCAGCAGTGAAGTGGGCTCGAACACTGAAGCTTTCTTT.

The chain recombines TRBV7-2 with TRBJ2-7, with 8 bases matching TRBD2. The germline V gene has CDR1 SGHTA and CDR2 FQGNSA. The CDR3 extends over 17 amino acids. Trimming at V came to 6 bases and at J to 1 base, leaving 14 bases not matched to a gene. CDR3 DNA sequence: TGTGCCAGCAGAACCCTGAAGCGGGGGTGTGGATCCTACGAGCAGTACTTC. Its translation is CASRTLKRGCGSYEQYF. The variable domain in full, completed from reference TRBV7-2 and TRBJ2-7, reads GAGVSQSPSNKVTEKGKDVELRCDPISGHTALYWYRQSLGQGLEFLIYFQGNSAPDKSGLPSDRFSAERTGGSVSTLTIQRTQQEDSAVYLCASRTLKRGCGSYEQYFGPGTRLTVT.

This rearrangement joins TRBV30 to TRBJ1-5; maybe TRBD1 (5 bases). This CDR3 spans 13 amino acids. With 2 bases removed from V and 3 bases from J, the gap between germline ends came to 8 bases. Per the germline V gene, CDR1 is GTSNPN and CDR2 is SVGIG (reference sequence). The CDR3 reads CAWSLGDNQPQHF. The CDR3 DNA follows: TGTGCCTGGAGTCTGGGGGACAATCAGCCCCAGCATTTT.

As to this clone: The junction departs from germline at one end; a sequencing error may be responsible. This chain links TRBV6-6 with TRBJ2-7, with unresolved D. The V gene's germline CDR1 is MNHNY and CDR2 SVGAGI (reference sequence). This CDR3 comprises 13 residues. The CDR3 loop is CASSYSGPYGQYF. The CDR3 region has the DNA TGTGCCAGCAGCTACTCTGGCCCCTACGGGCAGTACTTC.

The chain recombines TRBV6-1 with TRBJ2-7; the D is unclear. Germline V lookup: CDR1 MNHNS, CDR2 SASEGT. V was clipped by 5 bases and J by 2 bases, with 13 bases between them. CDR3 length: 14 amino acids. The DNA of the CDR3 is TGTGCCAGCAGTCCCACCGACGGTACCTACGAGCAGTACTTC. Its protein product is CASSPTDGTYEQYF.

In regard to this clone: In the same sample, other DNA sequences code for this CDR3. The chain is built from TRBV11-2 and TRBJ1-5; 7 nucleotides match TRBD1. Trimming took 1 base from V and 7 from J; bases not matched to a gene: 7. The CDR3 is made up of 15 amino acids. CDR1 and CDR2 (germline): SGHAT, FQNNGV. CDR3 in amino acids: CASSLGQGRGQPQHF. The CDR3 coding sequence is TGTGCCAGCAGCTTAGGACAGGGTAGGGGGCAGCCCCAGCATTTT.

The rearrangement joins TRBV6-5 to TRBJ2-1; TRBD2 agrees at 9 bases. Per the germline V gene, CDR1 is MNHEY and CDR2 is SVGAGI. The CDR3 has 15 residues. The ends lost 7 bases at V and 10 bases at J; junction bases unmatched: 14. For the CDR3, the DNA is TGTGCCAGCATCGCCCAAGCTAGCGGGATTGGCGAGCAGTTCTTC. This translates into CASIAQASGIGEQFF.

The V and J genes are TRBV7-9 and TRBJ2-7; 7 bases agree with TRBD1. The CDR3 covers 17 residues. Germline loops: CDR1 SEHNR, CDR2 FQNEAQ (reference sequence). V was clipped by 5 bases and J by 2 bases; unmatched bases: 15. As DNA, the CDR3 is TGTGCCAGCAGCCCCCCCATGATGGGACAGTGGACCTACGAGCAGTACTTC. Translated, it gives CASSPPMMGQWTYEQYF.

This clone has only one observation. The genes are TRBV5-4 and TRBJ2-1; 10 positions match TRBD2. The V gene end was trimmed by 5 bases and the J gene end by 6 bases; junction bases not matched to a gene: 8. This CDR3 has 15 residues. Germline V gene data show CDR1 as SGHNT and CDR2 as YYREEE (reference sequence). This CDR3 is CASRIAGGKSNEQFF. CDR3 coding DNA: TGTGCCAGCAGAATAGCGGGAGGAAAAAGCAATGAGCAGTTCTTC. Full variable domain (remainder filled in from reference TRBV5-4 and TRBJ2-1): ETGVTQSPTHLIKTRGQQVTLRCSSQSGHNTVSWYQQALGQGPQFIFQYYREEENGRGNFPPRFSGLQFPNYSSELNVNALELDDSALYLCASRIAGGKSNEQFFGPGTRLTVL.

J is TRBJ2-7 and V is TRBV7-9; TRBD2 is a possible D gene (6 bases). The V gene's germline CDR1 is SEHNR and CDR2 FQNEAQ (reference sequence). The CDR3 totals 13 residues. Trimming cost V 7 bases and J 2 bases, with 12 bases left between them. The CDR3 loop reads CASTQREAYEQYF. CDR3 nucleotides: TGTGCCAGCACCCAGAGGGAGGCCTACGAGCAGTACTTC.

In this sample, this clone turned up once. The rearrangement links TRBV11-2 to TRBJ2-1; D uncertain. Germline loops: CDR1 SGHAT, CDR2 FQNNGV. Trimming took off 3 bases at V and 10 bases at J, with 7 bases between the two ends. The CDR3 consists of 11 residues. In DNA form, the CDR3 reads TGTGCCAGCAGCTTCCGACTGGAGCAGTTCTTC. This translates into CASSFRLEQFF.

This rearrangement joins TRBV11-1 to TRBJ2-5; D gene ambiguous. CDR1 and CDR2 from the germline V gene are SGHAT and FQDESV (reference sequence). V lost 1 base, J lost 5 bases, and 5 bases lay in between. The CDR3 length is 12 residues. The CDR3 DNA reads as TGTGCCAGCAGCTTAGGGGTTGAGACCCAGTACTTC. Protein: CASSLGVETQYF. Supplemented by reference TRBV11-1 and TRBJ2-5, the full variable domain reads EAEVAQSPRYKITEKSQAVAFWCDPISGHATLYWYRQILGQGPELLVQFQDESVVDDSQLPKDRFSAERLKGVDSTLKIQPAELGDSAMYLCASSLGVETQYFGPGTRLLVL.

The rearrangement uses TRBV11-1 and TRBJ2-3; 13 bases align to TRBD2. The CDR3 runs 18 residues. Germline V gene lookup returns CDR1 SGHAT and CDR2 FQDESV (reference sequence). The trim removed 5 bases at V and 4 bases at J, leaving 12 bases unmatched. In DNA form, the CDR3 reads TGTGCCAGCAGCCAAGGGACTAGCGGGGTAATAGTCGCAGATACGCAGTATTTT. Its translation: CASSQGTSGVIVADTQYF. Full variable domain (rest looked up from reference TRBV11-1 and TRBJ2-3): EAEVAQSPRYKITEKSQAVAFWCDPISGHATLYWYRQILGQGPELLVQFQDESVVDDSQLPKDRFSAERLKGVDSTLKIQPAELGDSAMYLCASSQGTSGVIVADTQYFGPGTRLTVL.

This clone has just one count. The chain joins TRBV5-1 to TRBJ1-6; 7 bases are shared with TRBD1. With V trimmed by 4 bases and J by 10 bases, 8 bases remained unmatched. Germline CDR1 and CDR2: SGHRS and YFSETQ. The CDR3 loop spans 14 amino acids. The CDR3 loop reads CASSLRDRGSPLHF. CDR3 DNA sequence: TGCGCCAGCAGCCTACGGGACAGAGGCTCACCCCTCCACTTT.

The rearrangement joins TRBV27 to TRBJ2-3; tentatively, D is TRBD1 (6 bases). Germline assignment: CDR1 MNHEY and CDR2 SMNVEV (reference sequence). Trimming took 8 bases from V and 3 from J, leaving 12 bases between them. CDR3 size: 13 residues. The CDR3 nucleotides read TGTGCCAGCTATAGACAGGAAACAGATACGCAGTATTTT. Amino acid sequence: CASYRQETDTQYF.

The chain combines TRBV7-7 with TRBJ2-6; D may be TRBD1 or TRBD2 (5 bases each). Germline CDR1 reads SSHAT; CDR2 reads FNYEAQ (reference sequence). Deletions cut 6 bases from V and 0 bases from J, with 12 bases between. There are 16 residues in the CDR3. The CDR3 sequence is CASSPGPVSGANVLTF. Written as DNA, the CDR3 is TGTGCCAGCAGTCCGGGGCCCGTCTCTGGGGCCAACGTCCTGACTTTC. Filled out from reference TRBV7-7 and TRBJ2-6, the complete variable domain reads GAGVSQSPRYKVTKRGQDVTLRCDPISSHATLYWYQQALGQGPEFLTYFNYEAQPDKSGLPSDRFSAERPEGSISTLTIQRTEQRDSAMYRCASSPGPVSGANVLTFGAGSRLTVL.

In nucleotides, the CDR3 is TGTGCCAGTGACCCGCCGGGGGGACGGGGTGGGCCCCAGCATTTT. Encoded protein: CASDPPGGRGGPQHF. The chain carries TRBV19 and TRBJ1-5, with D possibly matching TRBD1 (5 bases). The CDR3 has 15 amino acids. Between the trimmed V and J ends, which lost 8 bases and 9 bases, there was a span of 23 bases. The germline CDR1 and CDR2 sequences are LNHDA and SQIVND (reference sequence).

The chain recombines TRBV5-4 with TRBJ2-7; D is uncertain. Germline loops: CDR1 SGHNT, CDR2 YYREEE (reference sequence). CDR3 length: 14 residues. The germline V and J ends were trimmed by 2 bases and 0 bases, with 9 bases remaining between them. The CDR3 reads CASSFPEHSYEQYF. In nucleotides, the CDR3 is TGTGCCAGCAGCTTCCCGGAGCACTCCTACGAGCAGTACTTC. The whole variable domain, remainder taken from reference TRBV5-4 and TRBJ2-7, is ETGVTQSPTHLIKTRGQQVTLRCSSQSGHNTVSWYQQALGQGPQFIFQYYREEENGRGNFPPRFSGLQFPNYSSELNVNALELDDSALYLCASSFPEHSYEQYFGPGTRLTVT.